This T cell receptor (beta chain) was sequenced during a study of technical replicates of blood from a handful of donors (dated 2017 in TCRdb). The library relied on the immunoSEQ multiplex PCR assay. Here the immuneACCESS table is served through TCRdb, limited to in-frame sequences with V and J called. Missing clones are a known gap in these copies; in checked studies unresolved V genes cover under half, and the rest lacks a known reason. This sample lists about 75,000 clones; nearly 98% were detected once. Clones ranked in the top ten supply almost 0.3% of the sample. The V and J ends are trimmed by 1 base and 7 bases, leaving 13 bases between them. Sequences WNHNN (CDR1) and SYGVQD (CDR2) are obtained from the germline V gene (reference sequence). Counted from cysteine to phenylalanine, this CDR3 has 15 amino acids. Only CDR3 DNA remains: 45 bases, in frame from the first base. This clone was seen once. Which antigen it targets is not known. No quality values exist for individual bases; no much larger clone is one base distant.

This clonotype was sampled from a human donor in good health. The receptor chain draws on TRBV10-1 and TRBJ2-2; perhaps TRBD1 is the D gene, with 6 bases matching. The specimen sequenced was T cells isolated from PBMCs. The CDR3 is CASSEWRLGGGELFF. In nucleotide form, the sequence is TGCGCCAGCAGTGAGTGGAGGCTAGGGGGCGGGGAGCTGTTTTTT.